Listed here are 6 T cell receptor beta chains from one sample, sequenced in a study of T cells in Graves' hyperthyroidism and ophthalmopathy. It was RNA transcripts that yielded the amplified TCR beta CDR3 regions. In the first-round RT-PCR of the TCR CDR3, the HTBI primer set was used. TCRdb recomputed calls from the multiplex PCR reads with MiXCR, one row per CDR3 protein. The sample has roughly 750,000 distinct CDR3 sequences; roughly 15% are singletons. Material for sequencing was blood. Source of these receptors: a man younger than 35 with Graves' hyperthyroidism.

This clonotype has just a few counts. The V and J genes are TRBV14 and TRBJ2-7; D unresolved. The ends were cut back, 0 bases at V and 4 bases at J, with 10 bases in the middle. In germline, CDR1 is SGHDN, CDR2 FVKESK. The CDR3 covers 14 residues. The CDR3 DNA sequence: TGTGCCAGCAGCCAAGATGGAAGGGTGTACGAGCAGTACTTC. Its translation: CASSQDGRVYEQYF.

This clonotype was detected many times. The CDR3 loop reads CASRRAGAKNIQYF. The DNA for the CDR3 is TGTGCCAGCAGAAGGGCAGGGGCCAAAAACATTCAGTACTTC. The chain combines TRBV28 with TRBJ2-4; D might be TRBD1 (5 bases). Germline CDR1 MDHEN, CDR2 SYDVKM. The V end was cut by 6 bases, the J end by 1 base, with 10 bases between. The CDR3 length is 14 residues.

This clonotype was found many times. The CDR3 here is CASSLWGRNQETQYF. The CDR3, as DNA: TGTGCCAGCAGCCTCTGGGGCAGGAACCAAGAGACCCAGTACTTC. This rearrangement joins TRBV11-2 to TRBJ2-5; a possible D gene is TRBD1 (5 bases). CDR1 is SGHAT and CDR2 is FQNNGV in the germline V gene. The CDR3 is 15 residues long. V dropped 5 bases and J dropped 0 bases, with 13 bases sitting between them.

The chain has TRBV12-3 or TRBV12-4 and TRBJ1-3, with 8 positions matching TRBD1. J was trimmed by 4 bases and V by 6 bases; bases with no gene match: 5. The CDR3 loop spans 14 amino acids. CDR3 DNA: TGTGCCAGCAGAATGACAGGGGCGGGAAACACCATATATTTT. Residues: CASRMTGAGNTIYF.

This clonotype showed up many times. The chain joins TRBV11-2 to TRBJ2-1; D gene ambiguous. Deletions cut 6 bases from V and 3 bases from J, with 9 bases between. CDR1 SGHAT and CDR2 FQNNGV come from the germline V gene. This CDR3 spans 13 amino acids. CDR3 loop: CASRRDHYNEQFF. CDR3 sequence (DNA): TGTGCCAGCAGACGAGACCACTACAATGAGCAGTTCTTC.

This clonotype showed up many times. The gene calls are TRBV20-1 and TRBJ1-2; tentative D call: TRBD1 (5 bases). Germline values: CDR1 DFQATT, CDR2 SNEGSKA (reference sequence). The CDR3 contains 12 residues. The germline V and J ends were trimmed by 4 bases and 8 bases, with 14 bases remaining between them. The CDR3 bases are TGCAGTGCTACAAGACCAGGGAGAGGCTACACCTTC. Protein: CSATRPGRGYTF.